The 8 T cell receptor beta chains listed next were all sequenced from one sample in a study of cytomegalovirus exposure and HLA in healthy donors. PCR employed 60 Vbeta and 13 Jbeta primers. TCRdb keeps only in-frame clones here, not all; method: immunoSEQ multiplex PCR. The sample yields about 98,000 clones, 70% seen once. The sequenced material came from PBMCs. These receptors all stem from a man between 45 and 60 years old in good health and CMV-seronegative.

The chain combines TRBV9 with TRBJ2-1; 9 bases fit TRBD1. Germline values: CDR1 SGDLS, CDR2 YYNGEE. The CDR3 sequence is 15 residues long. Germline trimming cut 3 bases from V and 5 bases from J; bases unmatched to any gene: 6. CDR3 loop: CASSAQGAANNEQFF. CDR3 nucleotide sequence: TGTGCCAGCAGCGCACAGGGGGCTGCCAACAATGAGCAGTTCTTC.

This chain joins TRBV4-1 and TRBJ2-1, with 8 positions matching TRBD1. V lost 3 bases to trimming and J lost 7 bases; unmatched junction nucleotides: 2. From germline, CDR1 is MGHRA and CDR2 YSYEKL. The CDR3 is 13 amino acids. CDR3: CASSHRDRNEQFF. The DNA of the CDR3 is TGCGCCAGCAGCCACCGGGACAGGAATGAGCAGTTCTTC.

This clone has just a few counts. The CDR3 protein is CASSDQITTNYGYTF. The CDR3, as DNA: TGTGCCAGCAGTGACCAGATAACTACTAACTATGGCTACACCTTC. The chain has TRBV6-1 and TRBJ1-2; D is ambiguous. V was trimmed by 3 bases and J by 0 bases, leaving 11 bases between them. The CDR3 is made up of 15 amino acids. Germline values: CDR1 MNHNS, CDR2 SASEGT.

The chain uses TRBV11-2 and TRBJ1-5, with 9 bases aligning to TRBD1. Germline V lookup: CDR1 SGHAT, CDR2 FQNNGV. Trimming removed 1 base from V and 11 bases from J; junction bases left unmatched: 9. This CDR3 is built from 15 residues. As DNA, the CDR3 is TGTGCCAGCAGCTTAGGGGGGACAGGGAATGGGGCCCAGCATTTT. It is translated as CASSLGGTGNGAQHF.

The CDR3 here is CASSGRQGNYGYTF. The CDR3 coding sequence is TGTGCCAGCAGCGGACGACAGGGGAACTATGGCTACACCTTC. The chain is built from TRBV7-9 and TRBJ1-2; 8 bases match TRBD1. The V and J ends lost 5 bases and 2 bases, in that order; junction bases with no gene match: 4. The germline CDR1 and CDR2 sequences are SEHNR and FQNEAQ (reference sequence). There are 14 residues in the CDR3.

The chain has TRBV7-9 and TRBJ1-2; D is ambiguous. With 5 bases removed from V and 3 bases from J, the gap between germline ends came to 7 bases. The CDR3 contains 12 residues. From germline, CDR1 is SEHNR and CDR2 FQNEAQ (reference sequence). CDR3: CASSPRDYGYTF. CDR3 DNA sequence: TGTGCCAGCAGCCCACGGGACTATGGCTACACCTTC.

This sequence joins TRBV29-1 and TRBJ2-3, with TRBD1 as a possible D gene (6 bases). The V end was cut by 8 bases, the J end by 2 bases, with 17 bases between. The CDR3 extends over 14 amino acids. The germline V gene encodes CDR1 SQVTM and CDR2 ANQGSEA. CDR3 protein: CSCRGRSDTDTQYF. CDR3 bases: TGCAGCTGCAGGGGCCGGTCGGACACAGATACGCAGTATTTT.

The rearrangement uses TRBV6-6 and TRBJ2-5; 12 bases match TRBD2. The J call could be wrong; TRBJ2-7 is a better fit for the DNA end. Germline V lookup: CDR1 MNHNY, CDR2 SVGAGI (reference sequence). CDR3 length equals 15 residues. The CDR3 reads CASRRLAGASYEQYF. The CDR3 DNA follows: TGTGCCAGCCGCAGACTAGCGGGGGCCTCCTACGAGCAGTACTTC.